A single sample is the source of the 6 T cell receptor beta chains below, sequenced in a study of blood T cell repertoires in COVID-19. Assay used: immunoSEQ multiplex PCR; TCRdb lists only in-frame clones, some missing. Among 300,000 or so clones, roughly 80% were seen once, and the ten largest hold around 3.7%. The sample was peripheral blood. Source of these receptors: a woman aged 45-65 years with active or convalescent COVID-19.

This chain uses TRBV18 with TRBJ1-6; D possibly corresponds to TRBD1 (6 bases). This CDR3 comprises 15 residues. The germline gives CDR1 KGHSH, CDR2 LQKENI. Trimming pared 2 bases from V and 8 bases from J, leaving 13 bases between. In DNA, the CDR3 is TGTGCCAGCTCACCAGATATTGGGGGCGATTCACCCCTCCACTTT. Translated, it gives CASSPDIGGDSPLHF.

The chain recombines TRBV6-1 with TRBJ2-5; TRBD1 might be the D (6 bases). The V end lost 1 base, the J end lost 5 bases, and 14 bases lay between the germline ends. Looked up from germline, CDR1 is MNHNS and CDR2 is SASEGT. The CDR3 covers 15 residues. The CDR3 sequence is CASSEGAGDWETQYF. The CDR3 bases are TGTGCCAGCAGTGAAGGGGCAGGGGATTGGGAGACCCAGTACTTC.

The V gene is TRBV7-9, the J gene TRBJ2-6; 7 bases map to TRBD1. Germline trimming cut 9 bases from V and 0 bases from J; bases unmatched to any gene: 11. Germline CDR1 is SEHNR and CDR2 is FQNEAQ (reference sequence). This CDR3 has 17 residues. The CDR3 DNA sequence: TGTGCCAGTAGGGACGGGACAGCTACCTCTGGGGCCAACGTCCTGACTTTC. Protein sequence: CASRDGTATSGANVLTF.

The chain employs TRBV5-1 and TRBJ1-2; possible D gene TRBD1, 5 bases. The CDR3 sequence is 15 residues long. CDR1 is SGHRS, CDR2 YFSETQ, per germline. V was cut by 0 bases and J by 3 bases, with 12 bases left in between. The CDR3 region has the DNA TGCGCCAGCAGCTTGGCCGTGGGGCTGGACTATGGCTACACCTTC. Translating gives CASSLAVGLDYGYTF.

This clone was counted once. The rearrangement uses TRBV2 and TRBJ2-7; D is unclear. The CDR3 runs to 8 residues. Trimming stripped 8 bases from V and 8 bases from J, with 4 bases between. CDR1 and CDR2 (germline): SNHLY, FYNNEI. The CDR3 DNA is TGTGCCAGCGGCCAGCAGTACTTC. Residues: CASGQQYF.

J is TRBJ2-1 and V is TRBV5-6; no clear D gene. With 3 bases removed from V and 5 bases from J, the gap between germline ends came to 12 bases. The CDR3 is 14 amino acids. Germline V gives CDR1 SGHDT, CDR2 YYEEEE. This chain's CDR3 is CASSSVRVDNEQFF. The CDR3 DNA sequence: TGTGCCAGCAGCTCCGTCCGGGTCGACAATGAGCAGTTCTTC.